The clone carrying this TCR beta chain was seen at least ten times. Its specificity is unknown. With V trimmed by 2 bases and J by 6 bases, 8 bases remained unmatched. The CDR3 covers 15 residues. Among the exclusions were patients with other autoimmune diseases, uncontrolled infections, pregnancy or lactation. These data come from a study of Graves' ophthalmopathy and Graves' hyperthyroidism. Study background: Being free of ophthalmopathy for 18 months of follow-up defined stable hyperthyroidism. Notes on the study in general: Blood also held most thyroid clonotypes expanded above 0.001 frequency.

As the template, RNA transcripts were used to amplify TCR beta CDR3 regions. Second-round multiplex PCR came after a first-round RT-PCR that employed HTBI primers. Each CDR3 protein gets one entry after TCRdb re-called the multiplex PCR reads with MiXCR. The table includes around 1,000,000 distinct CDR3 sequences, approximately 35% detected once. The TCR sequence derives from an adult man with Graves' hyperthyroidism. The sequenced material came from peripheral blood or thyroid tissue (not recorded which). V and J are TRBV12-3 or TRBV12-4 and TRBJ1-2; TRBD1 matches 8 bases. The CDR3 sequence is CASSLQGALIDGYTF. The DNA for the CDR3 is TGTGCCAGCAGTTTACAGGGGGCGTTAATCGATGGCTACACCTTC.